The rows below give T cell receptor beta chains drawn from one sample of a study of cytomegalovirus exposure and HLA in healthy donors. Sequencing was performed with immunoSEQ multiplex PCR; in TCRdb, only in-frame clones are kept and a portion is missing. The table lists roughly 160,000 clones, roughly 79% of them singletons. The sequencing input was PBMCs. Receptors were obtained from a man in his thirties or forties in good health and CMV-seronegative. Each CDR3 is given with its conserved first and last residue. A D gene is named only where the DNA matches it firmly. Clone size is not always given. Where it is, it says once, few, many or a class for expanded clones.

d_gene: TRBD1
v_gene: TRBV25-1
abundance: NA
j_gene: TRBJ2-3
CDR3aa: CASSARTGALRTDTQYF
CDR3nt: TGTGCCAGCAGTGCAAGGACAGGGGCGCTCCGCACAGATACGCAGTATTTT

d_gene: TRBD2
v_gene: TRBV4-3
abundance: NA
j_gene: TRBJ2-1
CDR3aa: CASSQDSSGAYNEQFF
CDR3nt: TGCGCCAGCAGCCAAGATTCTAGCGGGGCCTACAATGAGCAGTTCTTC

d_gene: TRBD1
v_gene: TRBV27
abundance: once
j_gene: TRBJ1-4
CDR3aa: CASSFLTGGSEKLFF
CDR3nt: TGTGCCAGCAGTTTTTTAACAGGGGGTAGTGAAAAACTGTTTTTT

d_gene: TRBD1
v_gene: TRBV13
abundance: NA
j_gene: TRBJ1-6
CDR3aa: CASSLWGQGLKPLHF
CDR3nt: TGTGCCAGCAGCTTATGGGGACAGGGGTTAAAACCCCTCCACTTT

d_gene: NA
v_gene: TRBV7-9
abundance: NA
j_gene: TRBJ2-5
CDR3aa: CASSSSEETQYF
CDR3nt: TGTGCCAGCAGTTCCTCGGAGGAGACCCAGTACTTC

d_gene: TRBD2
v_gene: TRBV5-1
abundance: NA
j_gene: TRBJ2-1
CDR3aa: CASSPNVGGATYNEQFF
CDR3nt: TGCGCCAGCAGCCCTAACGTCGGGGGGGCCACCTACAATGAGCAGTTCTTC

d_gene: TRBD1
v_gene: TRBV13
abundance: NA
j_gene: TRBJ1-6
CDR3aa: CASSLGGGQGVRNSPLHF
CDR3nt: TGTGCCAGCAGCTTAGGAGGGGGACAGGGAGTGAGGAATTCACCCCTCCACTTT

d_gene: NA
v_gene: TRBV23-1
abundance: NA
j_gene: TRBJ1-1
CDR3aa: CARPRARNSNTEAFF
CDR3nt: TGCGCCAGACCGAGGGCCCGTAACTCAAACACTGAAGCTTTCTTT

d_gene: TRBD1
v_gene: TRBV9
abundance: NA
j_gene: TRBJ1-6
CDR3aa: CASSATGVDNSPLHF
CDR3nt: TGTGCCAGCAGCGCGACAGGGGTGGATAATTCACCCCTCCACTTT

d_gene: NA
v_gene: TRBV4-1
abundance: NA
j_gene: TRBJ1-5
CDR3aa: CASSHPNQPQHF
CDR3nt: TGCGCCAGCAGCCATCCGAATCAGCCCCAGCATTTT

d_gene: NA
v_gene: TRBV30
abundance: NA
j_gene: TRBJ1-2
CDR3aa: CAWSELGAWGYTF
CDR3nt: TGTGCCTGGAGTGAGCTAGGGGCGTGGGGCTACACCTTC

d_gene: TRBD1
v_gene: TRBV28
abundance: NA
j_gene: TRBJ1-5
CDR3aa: CASSRSGGEQPQHF
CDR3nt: TGTGCCAGCAGTCGATCAGGGGGCGAGCAGCCCCAGCATTTT

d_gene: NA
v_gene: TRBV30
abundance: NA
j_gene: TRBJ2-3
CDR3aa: CAWSARRGMTDTQYF
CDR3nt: TGTGCCTGGAGTGCGCGAAGGGGTATGACAGATACGCAGTATTTT

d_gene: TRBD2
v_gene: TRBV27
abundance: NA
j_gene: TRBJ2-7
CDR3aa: CASSSLGLAGGPGYEQYF
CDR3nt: TGTGCCAGCAGTTCCCTGGGACTAGCGGGAGGGCCAGGCTACGAGCAGTACTTC

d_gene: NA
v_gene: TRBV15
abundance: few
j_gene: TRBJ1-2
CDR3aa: CATSRVRDSGYTF
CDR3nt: TGTGCCACCAGCAGAGTCAGGGATAGTGGCTACACCTTC

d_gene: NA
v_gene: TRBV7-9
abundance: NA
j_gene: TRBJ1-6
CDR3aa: CAGRGTTYNSPLHF
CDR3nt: TGTGCCGGACGGGGAACTACCTATAATTCACCCCTCCACTTT

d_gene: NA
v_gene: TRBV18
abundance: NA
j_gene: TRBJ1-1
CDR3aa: CASSPDRMNTEAFF
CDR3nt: TGTGCCAGCTCACCCGACAGAATGAACACTGAAGCTTTCTTT

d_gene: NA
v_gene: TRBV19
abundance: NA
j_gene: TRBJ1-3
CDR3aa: CASSIFRQDSGNTIYF
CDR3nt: TGTGCCAGTAGTATATTTCGGCAGGACTCTGGAAACACCATATATTTT

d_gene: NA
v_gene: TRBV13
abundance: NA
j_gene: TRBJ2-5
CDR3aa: CASSSTDYLQETQYF
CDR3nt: TGTGCCAGCAGCTCTACGGACTACCTACAAGAGACCCAGTACTTC

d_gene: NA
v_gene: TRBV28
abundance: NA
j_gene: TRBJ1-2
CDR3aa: CASSSRVGYTF
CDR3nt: TGTGCCAGCAGTTCCAGGGTAGGCTACACCTTC

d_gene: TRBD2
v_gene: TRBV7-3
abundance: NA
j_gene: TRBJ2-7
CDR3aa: CASSLTRTSGRISYEQYF
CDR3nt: TGTGCCAGCAGCTTAACCCGGACTAGCGGGAGGATCTCCTACGAGCAGTACTTC

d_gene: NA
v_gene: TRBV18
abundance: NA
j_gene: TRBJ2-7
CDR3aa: CASSPQKDYEQYF
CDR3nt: TGTGCCAGCTCACCTCAGAAAGACTACGAGCAGTACTTC

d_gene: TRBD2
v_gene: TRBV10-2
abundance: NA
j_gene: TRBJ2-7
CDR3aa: CASSEGLAGGREQYF
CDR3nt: TGCGCCAGCAGTGAAGGATTAGCGGGGGGTCGGGAGCAGTACTTC

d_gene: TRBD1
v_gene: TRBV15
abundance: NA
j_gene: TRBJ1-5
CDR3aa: CATSRDPGQSNQPQHF
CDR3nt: TGTGCCACCAGCAGAGATCCGGGACAGAGCAATCAGCCCCAGCATTTT

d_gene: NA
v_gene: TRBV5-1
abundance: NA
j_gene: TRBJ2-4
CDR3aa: CASSLRGGLAKNIQYF
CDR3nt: TGCGCCAGCAGCTTGAGGGGGGGGTTAGCCAAAAACATTCAGTACTTC

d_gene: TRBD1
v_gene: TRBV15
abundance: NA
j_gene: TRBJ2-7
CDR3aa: CATSRTGAAYEQYF
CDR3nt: TGTGCCACCAGCAGAACAGGGGCCGCCTACGAGCAGTACTTC

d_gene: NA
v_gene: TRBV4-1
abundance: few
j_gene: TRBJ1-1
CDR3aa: CASSQVQVNTEAFF
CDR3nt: TGCGCCAGCAGCCAAGTACAAGTGAACACTGAAGCTTTCTTT

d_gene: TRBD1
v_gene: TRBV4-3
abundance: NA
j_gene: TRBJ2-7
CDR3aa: CASSQMTGEAHEQYF
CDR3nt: TGCGCCAGCAGCCAAATGACAGGGGAAGCCCACGAGCAGTACTTC

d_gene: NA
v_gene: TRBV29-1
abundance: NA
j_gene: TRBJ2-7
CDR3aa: CSVEDYISEQYF
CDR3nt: TGCAGCGTTGAAGATTACATCAGCGAGCAGTACTTC

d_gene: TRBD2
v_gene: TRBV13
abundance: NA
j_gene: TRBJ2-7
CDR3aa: CASSFRSGGAYEQYF
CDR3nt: TGTGCCAGCAGCTTTAGAAGCGGGGGGGCCTACGAGCAGTACTTC

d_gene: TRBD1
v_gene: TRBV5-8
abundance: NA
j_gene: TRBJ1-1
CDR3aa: CASSFGTGGVTEAFF
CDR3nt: TGTGCCAGCAGCTTCGGGACAGGGGGAGTCACTGAAGCTTTCTTT

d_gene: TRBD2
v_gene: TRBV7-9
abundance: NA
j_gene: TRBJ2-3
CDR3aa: CASSSRSSGRATDTQYF
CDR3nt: TGTGCCAGCAGCTCCCGATCTAGCGGGAGGGCCACAGATACGCAGTATTTT

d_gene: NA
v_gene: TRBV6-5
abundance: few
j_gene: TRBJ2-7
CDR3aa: CASRTAGPEQYF
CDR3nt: TGTGCCAGCCGCACCGCGGGGCCCGAGCAGTACTTC